In its sample, the clone carrying this TCR beta chain was seen a few times. Its target is unknown. This CDR3 is 15 amino acids long. Losses at the gene ends were 3 bases for V and 2 bases for J; bases not matched to a gene: 2. Per the germline V gene, CDR1 is DFQATT and CDR2 is SNEGSKA (reference sequence). The sample comes from a study of early T cells in non-severe SARS-CoV-2 infection. Study outcomes and limitations: Private and CD4 specificities were missed by VDJdb matching, skewed to anti-spike CD8.

Individual cDNA molecules were tagged with unique molecular identifiers, the study reported. One entry per CDR3 protein results from TCRdb running MiXCR on the 5' RACE reads. In the table there are approximately 60,000 distinct CDR3 sequences, 7.5% to 9% of which are singletons. The receptor's source is an adult who was a healthcare worker with PCR-confirmed SARS-CoV-2 infection or an uninfected control (not recorded which). The chain recombines TRBV20-1 with TRBJ1-6, with 9 bases that match TRBD1. The specimen comprised whole blood, sampled at baseline. The CDR3 protein is CSARGTGPYNSPLHF. The CDR3 coding sequence is TGCAGTGCTAGGGGGACAGGGCCCTATAATTCACCCCTCCACTTT.